The 27 T cell receptor beta chains below all came from one sample that was sequenced in a study of T cells expressing NK-cell markers. Each CDR3 protein gets one entry in TCRdb, which reprocessed the 5' RACE reads and gives no DNA. The table for this sample gives 150,000 to 160,000 distinct CDR3 sequences. Sequenced material: blood T cells: a sorted CD56 or NKG2C T cell subset, CD4+ or CD8+ T cells, or bulk PBMC T cells (not recorded which). These TCRs come from a woman in her 50s in good health.

The gene calls are TRBV4-1 and TRBJ2-5; TCRdb gives TRBD1 as the D gene, but with no DNA this cannot be confirmed. The CDR3 is 13 residues long. Germline V gene sequence: CDR1 MGHRA, CDR2 YSYEKL. The CDR3 loop is CASSLRGGGTQYF.

V usage is TRBV6-1 and J usage is TRBJ2-5; no DNA is available, so the TRBD2 call from TCRdb remains unchecked. The germline V gene has CDR1 MNHNS and CDR2 SASEGT. The CDR3 extends over 19 amino acids. CDR3 loop: CASSEGTSGRGIESETQYF.

J is TRBJ2-1 and V is TRBV29-1; the D call of TRBD1 rests on TCRdb alone, since no DNA is present to check it. The CDR3 totals 13 residues. Germline lookup yields CDR1 SQVTM and CDR2 ANQGSEA. This CDR3 is CSVAGGLYNEQFF.

The chain links TRBV6-2 or TRBV6-3 to TRBJ2-4; the D call from TCRdb, TRBD1, cannot be confirmed without DNA. The CDR3 covers 16 residues. CDR1 and CDR2 (germline): MNHEY, SVGEGT. The CDR3 reads CASSYSTQGAWDIQYF.

This chain connects TRBV19 to TRBJ1-1; without DNA, the TCRdb call of TRBD1 cannot be checked. This CDR3 comprises 12 residues. Germline loops: CDR1 LNHDA, CDR2 SQIVND (reference sequence). CDR3 residues: CASANWGAEAFF.

The V gene is TRBV13, the J gene TRBJ2-5; TCRdb picks TRBD1, but there is no DNA to check that call. The CDR3 has 17 amino acids. CDR1 is PRHDT and CDR2 is FYEKMQ in the germline V gene (reference sequence). CDR3 protein: CASSMYQGAAPQETQYF.

The chain carries TRBV9 and TRBJ1-1. CDR3 length equals 14 residues. Germline V gene data show CDR1 as SGDLS and CDR2 as YYNGEE. The CDR3 loop reads CASSVGSKETEAFF.

The chain uses TRBV5-1 and TRBJ1-1. CDR1 is SGHRS, CDR2 YFSETQ, per germline. The CDR3 loop spans 15 amino acids. The CDR3: CASSLASGRDTEAFF.

This chain joins TRBV2 and TRBJ2-1. Germline loops: CDR1 SNHLY, CDR2 FYNNEI. The CDR3 contains 16 residues. The CDR3 sequence: CASSYFASSSYNEQFF.

This CDR3 reads CASRNPGGRDNEQFF. The V call is TRBV13, the J call TRBJ2-1; TCRdb returns TRBD2, unconfirmable since there is no DNA. CDR1 is PRHDT, CDR2 FYEKMQ, per germline (reference sequence). The CDR3 covers 15 residues. Complete variable domain (other parts from reference TRBV13 and TRBJ2-1): AAGVIQSPRHLIKEKRETATLKCYPIPRHDTVYWYQQGPGQDPQFLISFYEKMQSDKGSIPDRFSAQQFSDYHSELNMSSLELGDSALYFCASRNPGGRDNEQFFGPGTRLTVL.

V is TRBV20-1 and J is TRBJ2-3; TCRdb gives TRBD1 as the D gene, but with no DNA this cannot be confirmed. The germline V gene encodes CDR1 DFQATT and CDR2 SNEGSKA (reference sequence). The length of the CDR3 is 16 residues. The CDR3 loop is CSARRLGGTSTDTQYF.

This rearrangement joins TRBV4-2 to TRBJ1-2; TCRdb proposes TRBD1, but this gene call is untestable without DNA. The CDR3 runs to 13 residues. Germline V gene data show CDR1 as LGHNA and CDR2 as YNFKEQ. This chain's CDR3 is CASSQDGGYGYTF.

V usage is TRBV3-1 and J usage is TRBJ1-2; with no DNA, the TCRdb D assignment of TRBD1 cannot be verified. The CDR3 extends over 15 amino acids. Germline V gives CDR1 LGHDT, CDR2 YNNKEL (reference sequence). The CDR3 loop reads CASSQLWAGNYGYTF.

The gene calls are TRBV7-9 and TRBJ1-5; as DNA is missing, the TRBD1 call by TCRdb cannot be tested. Germline-derived CDR1 and CDR2 are SEHNR and FQNEAQ (reference sequence). This CDR3 has 14 residues. This chain's CDR3 is CASSFGQGGQPQHF.

This chain joins TRBV20-1 and TRBJ2-3. The CDR3 is made up of 12 amino acids. Germline CDR1 and CDR2: DFQATT and SNEGSKA (reference sequence). The CDR3 is CSASMGSDTQYF.

The rearrangement uses TRBV7-2 and TRBJ1-6. The germline V gene encodes CDR1 SGHTA and CDR2 FQGNSA. The CDR3 totals 14 residues. CDR3 loop: CASSPAAIGSPLHF.

This rearrangement joins TRBV7-8 to TRBJ2-3; absent DNA, TCRdb's TRBD2 call cannot be checked. Germline V gene sequence: CDR1 SGHVS, CDR2 FQNEAQ. CDR3 size: 18 residues. The CDR3 is CASSLVWSLAGGPDTQYF.

This CDR3 is CAWTVQYNYGYTF. The chain combines TRBV30 with TRBJ1-2. Germline V CDR1 and CDR2: GTSNPN, SVGIG (reference sequence). This CDR3 has 13 amino acids.

This chain uses TRBV10-2 with TRBJ2-1; TCRdb indicates TRBD2, and absent DNA this call remains unverified. Germline V lookup: CDR1 WSHSY, CDR2 SAAADI. This CDR3 spans 14 amino acids. This CDR3 is CASGAPLGWAEQFF.

V and J are TRBV20-1 and TRBJ2-5. Germline CDR1 reads DFQATT; CDR2 reads SNEGSKA (reference sequence). There are 14 residues in the CDR3. The CDR3 reads CSARDPSDRKTQYF.

J is TRBJ1-5 and V is TRBV9. CDR1 SGDLS and CDR2 YYNGEE come from the germline V gene. This CDR3 comprises 13 residues. The CDR3 spells CASSVGSNQPQHF. The full variable domain, completed using reference TRBV9 and TRBJ1-5, is DSGVTQTPKHLITATGQRVTLRCSPRSGDLSVYWYQQSLDQGLQFLIQYYNGEERAKGNILERFSAQQFPDLHSELNLSSLELGDSALYFCASSVGSNQPQHFGDGTRLSIL.

The chain recombines TRBV27 with TRBJ2-7; as DNA is missing, the TRBD2 call by TCRdb cannot be tested. From germline, CDR1 is MNHEY and CDR2 SMNVEV (reference sequence). The CDR3 is 14 residues long. The CDR3 spells CASSPGTRSYEQYF.

This chain connects TRBV4-2 to TRBJ2-3; the TCRdb call, TRBD2, lacks DNA for checking. Germline loops: CDR1 LGHNA, CDR2 YNFKEQ. The CDR3 sequence is 18 residues long. CDR3 residues: CASSQPRTFKGGVDTQYF.

The V call is TRBV4-1, the J call TRBJ2-3; TCRdb proposes TRBD2, but this gene call is untestable without DNA. CDR3 length: 15 amino acids. Germline CDR1 MGHRA, CDR2 YSYEKL. CDR3: CASSHSLAGGDTQYF.

J is TRBJ2-3 and V is TRBV5-1; TCRdb indicates TRBD2, and absent DNA this call remains unverified. This CDR3 is built from 14 residues. Germline V gene lookup returns CDR1 SGHRS and CDR2 YFSETQ. CDR3 in amino acids: CASSLEEALDTQYF.

The chain has TRBV27 and TRBJ1-5. Germline CDR1 reads MNHEY; CDR2 reads SMNVEV (reference sequence). This CDR3 spans 14 amino acids. The CDR3 here is CASSVTYPNQPQHF.

The genes are TRBV12-3 or TRBV12-4 and TRBJ2-1; there is no DNA to check the TCRdb D call of TRBD1. CDR3 length equals 13 residues. Here the CDR3 reads CASSLSGGYEQFF.